Presented here are 30 T cell receptor beta chains from one specimen sequenced in a study of T cell changes during pregnancy in multiple sclerosis. TCRdb's copy holds only in-frame clones and misses some; the assay was immunoSEQ multiplex PCR. The data show under 85,000 clones, 90% to 95% seen once. Sequences were derived from peripheral blood, sampled in the third trimester of pregnancy. The receptors originated from a female donor with multiple sclerosis, enrolled in a pregnancy study.

The chain recombines TRBV9 with TRBJ1-6; 8 bases line up with TRBD1. With 5 bases clipped from V and 11 bases from J, the junction kept 9 bases outside the gene matches. Germline V gene sequence: CDR1 SGDLS, CDR2 YYNGEE. The CDR3 consists of 14 residues. CDR3 region: CASSLTGDYAPLHF. The CDR3 DNA reads as TGTGCCAGCAGTCTGACAGGGGACTACGCACCCCTCCACTTT. Looking up the rest from reference TRBV9 and TRBJ1-6 gives the full variable domain: DSGVTQTPKHLITATGQRVTLRCSPRSGDLSVYWYQQSLDQGLQFLIQYYNGEERAKGNILERFSAQQFPDLHSELNLSSLELGDSALYFCASSLTGDYAPLHFGNGTRLTVT.

The rearrangement links TRBV5-4 to TRBJ1-1; 7 bases are a match to TRBD1. V dropped 4 bases and J dropped 0; count of bases not matched to a gene: 9. Germline values: CDR1 SGHNT, CDR2 YYREEE (reference sequence). The CDR3 runs to 16 residues. CDR3 sequence: CASSQTGLGVNTEAFF. CDR3 nucleotides: TGTGCCAGCAGCCAGACAGGGCTGGGAGTGAACACTGAAGCTTTCTTT.

J is TRBJ1-1 and V is TRBV7-2, with 7 bases fitting TRBD1. This CDR3 region has 14 residues. Germline V gene lookup returns CDR1 SGHTA and CDR2 FQGNSA. V was pared by 2 bases and J by 4 bases, with 4 bases of the junction left unmatched. CDR3 sequence reads: CASSLQGVGTEAFF. As DNA, the CDR3 is TGTGCCAGCAGCTTACAGGGGGTGGGCACTGAAGCTTTCTTT.

This chain uses TRBV6-5 with TRBJ1-1, with TRBD1 matching over 7 bases. The CDR3 loop spans 14 amino acids. CDR1 is MNHEY, CDR2 SVGAGI, per germline. V was pared by 7 bases and J by 1 base, with 6 bases of the junction left unmatched. This chain's CDR3 is CASTTGIPNTEAFF. The DNA of the CDR3 is TGTGCCAGCACGACAGGGATCCCGAACACTGAAGCTTTCTTT.

The V call is TRBV7-9, the J call TRBJ1-1, with 8 bases lining up with TRBD1. With V trimmed by 1 base and J by 2 bases, 9 bases remained unmatched. The length of the CDR3 is 17 residues. Germline lookup yields CDR1 SEHNR and CDR2 FQNEAQ (reference sequence). The CDR3 DNA follows: TGTGCCAGCAGCTTAGTTCAGGGGGCAGGATTCAACACTGAAGCTTTCTTT. Translation gives CASSLVQGAGFNTEAFF.

The chain employs TRBV4-2 and TRBJ2-3; 8 bases are shared with TRBD2. Germline assignment: CDR1 LGHNA and CDR2 YNFKEQ. The CDR3 is 16 residues long. V lost 2 bases and J lost 0; bases outside the gene matches: 4. The CDR3 nucleotides read TGTGCCAGCAGCCAACCCGGGGGGGGTAGCACAGATACGCAGTATTTT. This sequence encodes CASSQPGGGSTDTQYF.

The V gene is TRBV29-1, the J gene TRBJ2-7; maybe TRBD2 (6 bases). The CDR3 is made up of 11 amino acids. Germline V gives CDR1 SQVTM, CDR2 ANQGSEA. The V end was cut by 4 bases, the J end by 7 bases, with 11 bases between. This CDR3 is CSVARGGEQYF. CDR3 DNA sequence: TGCAGCGTTGCCCGTGGGGGGGAGCAGTACTTC.

The chain joins TRBV4-1 to TRBJ1-1; D not certain. V lost 1 base and J lost 8, with 11 bases in between. Germline-derived CDR1 and CDR2 are MGHRA and YSYEKL. The CDR3 runs to 13 residues. The chain's CDR3 is CASSQGFEKEAFF. The DNA of the CDR3 is TGCGCCAGCAGCCAAGGGTTCGAGAAGGAAGCTTTCTTT.

This chain links TRBV2 with TRBJ2-1, with D maybe TRBD2 (7 bases). With 4 bases removed from V and 7 bases from J, the gap between germline ends came to 11 bases. The CDR3 is 13 residues long. The germline V gene has CDR1 SNHLY and CDR2 FYNNEI. DNA for the CDR3: TGTGCCAGCAGTGTACAGGGAGGGAATGAGCAGTTCTTC. It codes for CASSVQGGNEQFF.

This sequence joins TRBV18 and TRBJ2-1, with D possibly TRBD1 on 6 matching bases. Germline CDR1 KGHSH, CDR2 LQKENI. This CDR3 is 13 amino acids long. Deletions cut 10 bases from V and 10 bases from J, with 20 bases between. CDR3 bases: TGTGCCACCACTATGGCCCTGGGGGCAGAGCAGTTCTTC. Encoded protein: CATTMALGAEQFF.

This clone was detected ten times or more. The sample holds other DNA sequences that translate to the same CDR3. The genes are TRBV6-1 and TRBJ1-1; D is unresolved. CDR3 length: 14 amino acids. The V and J ends lost 1 base and 2 bases respectively, with 8 bases between them. CDR1 MNHNS and CDR2 SASEGT come from the germline V gene. The CDR3: CASSEVPVNTEAFF. The CDR3 nucleotides read TGTGCCAGCAGTGAAGTTCCCGTTAACACTGAAGCTTTCTTT.

The genes are TRBV5-1 and TRBJ2-7; D gene unclear. The CDR3 consists of 14 residues. Germline V CDR1 and CDR2: SGHRS, YFSETQ. V lost 5 bases to trimming and J lost 3 bases, with 15 bases between them. CDR3 sequence: CASRIYTVCYEQYF. The CDR3 nucleotides read TGCGCCAGCAGAATCTATACTGTTTGCTACGAGCAGTACTTC.

The chain carries TRBV6-5 and TRBJ2-1; D remains unclear. The germline CDR1 and CDR2 sequences are MNHEY and SVGAGI. V lost 5 bases and J lost 7, with 15 bases in between. This CDR3 contains 14 residues. The DNA of the CDR3 is TGTGCCAGCAGTCGTTTAGCCGGGTTTAATGAGCAGTTCTTC. As protein: CASSRLAGFNEQFF.

CDR3 region: CASSLLAGGELFF. The CDR3 DNA follows: TGTGCCAGCAGCTTGCTAGCGGGGGGGGAGCTGTTTTTT. The chain employs TRBV7-2 and TRBJ2-2, with TRBD2 matching over 9 bases. The ends lost 3 bases at V and 8 bases at J; junction bases unmatched: 1. CDR1 and CDR2 from the germline V gene are SGHTA and FQGNSA. CDR3 length: 13 residues.

This clone occurred a few times. The CDR3 DNA reads as TGTGCCAGCAGCTTGGGTTCAACGGGAAAACTGTTTTTT. This sequence encodes CASSLGSTGKLFF. The chain links TRBV5-4 to TRBJ1-4; D gene unclear. V dropped 0 bases and J dropped 10 bases, with 10 bases sitting between them. This CDR3 comprises 13 residues. Germline V CDR1 and CDR2: SGHNT, YYREEE (reference sequence).

The chain couples TRBV5-1 to TRBJ1-2; a possible D gene is TRBD1 (5 bases). V was trimmed by 1 base and J by 3 bases, leaving 13 bases between them. The length of the CDR3 is 15 residues. Germline V gives CDR1 SGHRS, CDR2 YFSETQ. CDR3 protein: CASSLSGIGDYGYTF. In DNA, the CDR3 is TGCGCCAGCAGCTTGTCAGGGATCGGCGACTATGGCTACACCTTC.

J is TRBJ2-7 and V is TRBV2; D gene uncertain. Trimming stripped 6 bases from V and 0 bases from J, with 12 bases between. This CDR3 is built from 14 residues. Germline-derived CDR1 and CDR2 are SNHLY and FYNNEI. DNA for the CDR3: TGTGCCAGCAGGGCTGAGGCTCTCTCCTACGAGCAGTACTTC. This codes for CASRAEALSYEQYF.

The chain carries TRBV6-5 and TRBJ1-5; no clear D. The ends were cut back, 2 bases at V and 3 bases at J, with 5 bases in the middle. This CDR3 contains 13 residues. The germline V gene has CDR1 MNHEY and CDR2 SVGAGI. The CDR3 loop reads CASSYTYNQPQHF. The CDR3 DNA follows: TGTGCCAGCAGTTACACCTACAATCAGCCCCAGCATTTT.

This clone has just one count. This chain links TRBV7-2 with TRBJ1-1; D gene uncertain. V lost 3 bases to trimming and J lost 4 bases, with 9 bases between them. The germline V gene encodes CDR1 SGHTA and CDR2 FQGNSA. The length of the CDR3 is 13 residues. The chain's CDR3 is CASSLTRSTEAFF. The CDR3 nucleotides read TGTGCCAGCAGCTTGACTAGGAGCACTGAAGCTTTCTTT.

The sample holds one count of this clone. This sample includes further DNA sequences coding for the same CDR3. The chain joins TRBV5-6 to TRBJ1-2, with 8 bases lining up with TRBD1. The J segment lost 4 bases and the V segment lost 4 bases, leaving 3 bases of the junction unmatched. The germline V gene has CDR1 SGHDT and CDR2 YYEEEE. CDR3 length equals 13 residues. CDR3: CASSPDRAYGYTF. Written as DNA, the CDR3 is TGTGCCAGCAGCCCGGACAGGGCCTATGGCTACACCTTC. Full variable domain (missing parts from reference TRBV5-6 and TRBJ1-2): DAGVTQSPTHLIKTRGQQVTLRCSPKSGHDTVSWYQQALGQGPQFIFQYYEEEERQRGNFPDRFSGHQFPNYSSELNVNALLLGDSALYLCASSPDRAYGYTFGSGTRLTVV.

V and J are TRBV27 and TRBJ1-3; D call uncertain. Between the trimmed V and J ends, which lost 6 bases and 2 bases, there was a span of 8 bases. CDR3 length: 13 amino acids. Germline lookup yields CDR1 MNHEY and CDR2 SMNVEV (reference sequence). The CDR3 is CASRLRAGNTIYF. CDR3 sequence (DNA): TGTGCCAGCAGGTTACGCGCTGGAAACACCATATATTTT.

Turning to this clone: Other DNA sequences from this sample encode an identical CDR3 as well. V is TRBV10-3 and J is TRBJ1-1; TRBD1 agrees at 9 bases. Germline CDR1 is ENHRY and CDR2 is SYGVKD. V lost 6 bases to trimming and J lost 7 bases; unmatched junction nucleotides: 3. This CDR3 is 12 amino acids long. CDR3 loop: CAIRADRGEAFF. CDR3 nucleotide sequence: TGTGCCATCAGGGCGGACAGGGGTGAAGCTTTCTTT.

The chain joins TRBV14 to TRBJ2-5, with a possible D match to TRBD2 (6 bases). Looked up from germline, CDR1 is SGHDN and CDR2 is FVKESK. CDR3 length: 15 amino acids. The germline V and J ends were trimmed by 2 bases and 2 bases, with 12 bases remaining between them. CDR3 DNA sequence: TGTGCCAGCAGCCAACAACTAGCAGGGCAAGAGACCCAGTACTTC. Translated, it gives CASSQQLAGQETQYF. Using reference TRBV14 and TRBJ2-5 for the parts outside the CDR3, the full variable domain is EAGVTQFPSHSVIEKGQTVTLRCDPISGHDNLYWYRRVMGKEIKFLLHFVKESKQDESGMPNNRFLAERTGGTYSTLKVQPAELEDSGVYFCASSQQLAGQETQYFGPGTRLLVL.

This clone is a singleton in its sample. The chain couples TRBV6-6 to TRBJ2-3, with D maybe TRBD1 (7 bases). This CDR3 has 15 residues. V was cut by 7 bases and J by 5 bases, with 19 bases left in between. Germline V gene lookup returns CDR1 MNHNY and CDR2 SVGAGI (reference sequence). This CDR3 reads CASMNQQGTGDTQYF. CDR3 nucleotides: TGTGCCAGCATGAATCAACAGGGGACTGGAGATACGCAGTATTTT.

The chain has TRBV19 and TRBJ1-1, with 9 nucleotides matching TRBD1. The ends lost 2 bases at V and 5 bases at J; junction bases unmatched: 6. CDR3 length: 15 amino acids. Germline values: CDR1 LNHDA, CDR2 SQIVND (reference sequence). Here the CDR3 DNA reads TGTGCCAGTAGTATATTAACCGGGACAGGGACTGAAGCTTTCTTT. This gives the protein CASSILTGTGTEAFF.

This chain connects TRBV30 to TRBJ2-1; TRBD2 aligns across 9 bases. CDR1 GTSNPN and CDR2 SVGIG come from the germline V gene (reference sequence). J lost 3 bases, V lost 2 bases, and 5 bases had no gene match. The CDR3 sequence is 15 residues long. Here the CDR3 DNA reads TGTGCCTGGAGTTTGAGCGGGGGGAGCTACAATGAGCAGTTCTTC. This encodes CAWSLSGGSYNEQFF.

The genes are TRBV19 and TRBJ1-3; D gene uncertain. Trimming took 3 bases from V and 8 from J, leaving 5 bases between them. Germline lookup yields CDR1 LNHDA and CDR2 SQIVND (reference sequence). The CDR3 is 11 residues long. DNA for the CDR3: TGTGCCAGTAGTATCCGTGACACCATATATTTT. Amino acid sequence: CASSIRDTIYF.

The V call is TRBV19, the J call TRBJ2-2; 8 bases match TRBD2. The CDR3 loop spans 16 amino acids. The junction had 8 bases not matched to a gene; V was cut back by 4 bases and J by 4 bases. Germline CDR1 reads LNHDA; CDR2 reads SQIVND (reference sequence). The DNA for the CDR3 is TGTGCCAGTAGTACCCTAGCGGGCGGACCCACCGGGGAGCTGTTTTTT. As protein: CASSTLAGGPTGELFF.

This sequence joins TRBV7-6 and TRBJ2-1, with D perhaps TRBD1 (6 bases). CDR3 length: 15 residues. In germline, CDR1 is SGHVS, CDR2 FNYEAQ. Trimming left V 2 bases short and J 2 bases short, with 10 bases between. The CDR3 spells CASSLNKGAYNEQFF. The CDR3 DNA reads TGTGCCAGCAGCTTAAACAAGGGGGCCTACAATGAGCAGTTCTTC.

J is TRBJ1-1 and V is TRBV2; tentatively, D is TRBD1 (6 bases). This CDR3 comprises 13 residues. With 7 bases removed from V and 1 base from J, the gap between germline ends came to 10 bases. From germline, CDR1 is SNHLY and CDR2 FYNNEI. CDR3: CASNPQGNTEAFF. Here the CDR3 DNA reads TGTGCCAGCAACCCACAGGGGAACACTGAAGCTTTCTTT.